These 5 T cell receptor beta chains originate from one sample sequenced in a study of T cells in women clearing cervical HPV infection. TCRdb keeps only in-frame clones here, not all; method: immunoSEQ multiplex PCR. The sample's table shows around 30,000 clones. The sequenced sample consisted of blood buffy coat. The receptor set was obtained from a woman aged 18 to 69 with a cervical HPV16 infection that either progressed to CIN3+ or cleared (not recorded which).

In the case of this clone: The read finishes 3 residues shy of the CDR3 end, and the germline J gene is used to complete it. The V and J genes are TRBV20-1 and TRBJ2-3; 7 bases are a match to TRBD2. The CDR3 spans 16 residues. Germline lookup yields CDR1 DFQATT and CDR2 SNEGSKA (reference sequence). The junction had 11 bases not matched to a gene; V was cut back by 5 bases and J by 0 bases. Incomplete CDR3 DNA: TGCAGTGCTGCCTATAGAAAAGCGGGAAGCACAGATACG. Amino acids: CSAAYRKAGSTDT. The complete CDR3 sequence is CSAAYRKAGSTDTQYF.

Concerning this clone itself: The DNA ends 3 residues before the CDR3 does, and the rest of the CDR3 is filled in from the germline J gene. The chain couples TRBV5-1 to TRBJ2-6; 8 nucleotides match TRBD1. In germline, CDR1 is SGHRS, CDR2 YFSETQ. Trimming at V came to 4 bases and at J to 2 bases, leaving 8 bases not matched to a gene. CDR3 size: 17 residues. This CDR3 is CASSTDRGEPGANVLTF. CDR3 DNA, as far as it was read: TGCGCCAGCAGCACAGACAGGGGAGAACCTGGGGCCAACGTC.

As for this clone: The CDR3 extends 3 residues past the end of the read, so its final part is completed from the germline J gene. The chain carries TRBV5-1 and TRBJ2-2; 10 nucleotides align to TRBD2. The J segment lost 4 bases and the V segment lost 1 base, leaving 4 bases of the junction unmatched. Germline loops: CDR1 SGHRS, CDR2 YFSETQ. The CDR3 loop spans 16 amino acids. CDR3 DNA, as far as it was read: TGCGCCAGCAGCTTGACTAGCGGGATGGGCACCGGGGAG. Encoded protein: CASSLTSGMGTGE. The entire CDR3 reads CASSLTSGMGTGELFF.

In regard to this clone: The sequenced fragment ends 3 residues before the CDR3 boundary, so the rest is inferred from the germline J gene. The J gene is TRBJ2-1, the V gene TRBV12-3 or TRBV12-4, with TRBD1 matching 7 bases. CDR3 length: 14 amino acids. The trim removed 6 bases at V and 8 bases at J, leaving 10 bases unmatched. The CDR3 reads CASSRSPTGYEQFF. The DNA read from the CDR3 is TGTGCCAGCAGCCGATCCCCGACAGGGTATGAG.

To note about this clone: Read data end 3 residues before the CDR3 end; the end is taken from the germline J gene. This chain uses TRBV28 with TRBJ2-4; no firm D call. Germline V gene lookup returns CDR1 MDHEN and CDR2 SYDVKM. V was cut by 4 bases and J by 4 bases, with 8 bases left in between. CDR3 length: 13 amino acids. The CDR3 loop is CASSYDGKNIQYF. Incomplete CDR3 DNA: TGTGCCAGCAGTTATGACGGGAAAAACATT.